A single sample gave rise to the 28 T cell receptor beta chains below, sequenced in a study of post-analysis software for immune sequencing data. Regarding the study as a whole: A few TRBV segments (TRBV5-6, TRBV5-1 and TRBV20-1 among them) occurred more frequently in patients than in controls.

Their antigens are not known. The authors incorporated unique molecular identifiers into the TCR beta cDNA libraries. TCRdb processed the PCR reads anew with MiXCR; each CDR3 protein has one entry. The sample carries approximately 770,000 distinct CDR3 sequences, 40% to 55% recorded once. The sample consisted of blood. The origin of the receptors is a girl aged 5 to 17 with multiple sclerosis.

This clonotype appeared once. This sequence joins TRBV28 and TRBJ2-7; TRBD1 matches 8 bases. CDR3 length equals 16 residues. Trimming cost V 5 bases and J 3 bases; bases outside gene matches: 12. CDR1 is MDHEN and CDR2 is SYDVKM in the germline V gene. The CDR3 coding sequence is TGTGCCAGCAGTCCTCACCCTGGGACAGGAGTCTACGAGCAGTACTTC. Translating it yields CASSPHPGTGVYEQYF.

This clonotype occurred a few times. The DNA for the CDR3 is TGTGCCAGCAGCAAAGGGTCGGTAGCCACTGAAGCTTTCTTT. Its protein product is CASSKGSVATEAFF. The rearrangement links TRBV21-1 to TRBJ1-1. TRBV21-1 is a recognized pseudogene. CDR3 length: 14 residues.

The sample holds a few counts of this clonotype. The genes are TRBV5-1 and TRBJ1-1; 7 bases map to TRBD1. CDR1 is SGHRS, CDR2 YFSETQ, per germline. V trimming: 5 bases; J trimming: 4 bases; junction bases outside the gene matches: 8. This CDR3 is 14 amino acids long. The DNA for the CDR3 is TGCGCCAGCAGAGCCGGGACAGCAGGCACTGAAGCTTTCTTT. Translated, it gives CASRAGTAGTEAFF.

The chain recombines TRBV7-9 with TRBJ2-3; 7 bases are a match to TRBD1. Germline V gene lookup returns CDR1 SEHNR and CDR2 FQNEAQ (reference sequence). This CDR3 is 12 amino acids long. J lost 14 bases, V lost 5 bases, and 10 bases had no gene match. The CDR3 loop reads CASSPTTGIPYF. CDR3 coding DNA: TGTGCCAGCAGCCCCACGACAGGGATTCCGTATTTT.

This clonotype was found a few times. V gene TRBV29-1 combines with J gene TRBJ2-7; 13 bases line up with TRBD2. The V segment lost 3 bases and the J segment 4 bases; nucleotides outside the gene matches: 15. Germline V gene data show CDR1 as SQVTM and CDR2 as ANQGSEA. CDR3 length: 18 amino acids. CDR3 sequence: CSVDGLAGVLGSPYEQYF. CDR3 DNA sequence: TGCAGCGTTGACGGACTAGCGGGAGTGTTAGGGAGTCCGTACGAGCAGTACTTC.

This clonotype was counted between two and nine times. The CDR3: CASSSGSETQYF. The CDR3 region has the DNA TGTGCCAGCAGTTCGGGATCAGAGACCCAGTACTTC. The J gene is TRBJ2-5, the V gene TRBV2, with TRBD2 as a possible D gene (5 bases). This CDR3 region has 12 residues. The V end lost 5 bases, the J end lost 4 bases, and 8 bases lay between the germline ends. The germline V gene has CDR1 SNHLY and CDR2 FYNNEI.

The gene calls are TRBV6-2 or TRBV6-3 and TRBJ2-7; TRBD2 agrees at 15 bases. CDR1 and CDR2 (germline): MNHEY, SVGEGT. V shed 0 bases and J 0 bases; nucleotides not matched to a gene: 3. The CDR3 runs 18 residues. Here the CDR3 reads CASSYSGTSGRNSYEQYF. The CDR3 DNA follows: TGTGCCAGCAGTTACTCCGGGACTAGCGGGAGGAACTCCTACGAGCAGTACTTC.

The chain links TRBV7-9 to TRBJ2-4; no definite D call. The closer fit of TRBJ2-7 to the DNA end suggests the J call may be wrong. This CDR3 region has 13 residues. CDR1 and CDR2 from the germline V gene are SEHNR and FQNEAQ (reference sequence). The CDR3 reads CASSLAASDEQYF. CDR3 nucleotide sequence: TGTGCCAGCAGCTTAGCGGCGTCGGACGAGCAGTACTTC.

The V call is TRBV6-5, the J call TRBJ1-5; weak D call: TRBD1 (5 bases). In germline, CDR1 is MNHEY, CDR2 SVGAGI. V was pared by 6 bases and J by 7 bases, with 16 bases between. This CDR3 contains 14 residues. The CDR3 nucleotides are TGTGCCAGCAGGGAACTCAGGGAAGGGCAGCCCCAGCATTTT. It encodes CASRELREGQPQHF.

The chain is built from TRBV12-3 or TRBV12-4 and TRBJ1-2; 9 positions match TRBD1. This CDR3 comprises 13 residues. The V segment lost 4 bases and the J segment 8 bases; nucleotides outside the gene matches: 5. The CDR3 nucleotides read TGTGCCAGCAGTTCCGGACAGGGGAACGGCTACACCTTC. This sequence encodes CASSSGQGNGYTF.

The chain recombines TRBV7-9 with TRBJ2-5; perhaps D is TRBD1 or TRBD2 (6 bases each). V was pared by 8 bases and J by 11 bases, with 15 bases between. This CDR3 has 11 residues. Per the germline V gene, CDR1 is SEHNR and CDR2 is FQNEAQ (reference sequence). The CDR3 spells CASAEWGAQYF. The CDR3 coding sequence is TGTGCCAGCGCTGAGTGGGGGGCGCAGTACTTC.

In nucleotides, the CDR3 is TGTGCCAGCAGCCAAGAAGATCGCTACAATGAGCAGTTCTTC. Encoded protein: CASSQEDRYNEQFF. The chain uses TRBV3-1 and TRBJ2-1; no firm D call. Germline V CDR1 and CDR2: LGHDT, YNNKEL (reference sequence). The CDR3 loop spans 14 amino acids. The V end was cut by 0 bases, the J end by 3 bases, with 6 bases between.

The chain couples TRBV28 to TRBJ2-5; a weak D match, TRBD2 (6 bases). The J call may be in error: the DNA end matches TRBJ2-7 better. This CDR3 is built from 13 residues. Germline assignment: CDR1 MDHEN and CDR2 SYDVKM. Here the CDR3 DNA reads TGTGCCAGCAGTAAGGGACTTACCTACGAGCAGTACTTC. Encoded protein: CASSKGLTYEQYF.

Notes on this clonotype: Mismatch with germline at one junction end may stem from a read error. The chain links TRBV7-7 to TRBJ2-4; 8 nucleotides align to TRBD1. Gene TRBJ2-5 matches the end of the DNA better, so the J call may be wrong. CDR3 length: 14 amino acids. CDR1 and CDR2 from the germline V gene are SSHAT and FNYEAQ (reference sequence). Here the CDR3 reads CASSQTGAGETQYF. The CDR3 DNA follows: TGTGCTAGCAGCCAGACAGGGGCGGGGGAGACCCAGTACTTC.

In its sample, this clonotype was seen a few times. This CDR3 reads CASSSGGGAGTEAFF. The CDR3 DNA is TGTGCCAGCAGCTCTGGAGGGGGCGCCGGCACTGAAGCTTTCTTT. The chain is built from TRBV7-3 and TRBJ1-1; 7 nucleotides match TRBD1. CDR1 and CDR2 from the germline V gene are SGHTA and FQGTGA. V was pared by 4 bases and J by 4 bases, with 9 bases of the junction left unmatched. The CDR3 is made up of 15 amino acids.

J is TRBJ2-7 and V is TRBV20-1; the D is unclear. The CDR3 length is 12 residues. Germline CDR1 and CDR2: DFQATT and SNEGSKA (reference sequence). V was cut by 3 bases and J by 0 bases, with 6 bases left in between. The CDR3 protein is CSASGYSYEQYF. As DNA, the CDR3 is TGCAGTGCTAGCGGGTACTCCTACGAGCAGTACTTC.

V gene TRBV6-2 or TRBV6-3 combines with J gene TRBJ2-7; 8 bases map to TRBD2. The CDR3 has 17 residues. Germline CDR1 and CDR2: MNHEY and SVGEGT. The junction had 8 bases not matched to a gene; V was cut back by 0 bases and J by 1 base. The CDR3 coding sequence is TGTGCCAGCAGTTACTCCTTAAATACTAGCGGATCCTACGAGCAGTACTTC. Protein product: CASSYSLNTSGSYEQYF.

This clonotype came up a few times. The rearrangement links TRBV10-3 to TRBJ2-4; perhaps TRBD1 as D (6 bases). The germline V and J ends were trimmed by 0 bases and 13 bases, with 16 bases remaining between them. The germline V gene has CDR1 ENHRY and CDR2 SYGVKD. The CDR3 loop spans 14 amino acids. CDR3 DNA sequence: TGTGCCATCAGTGAGTCGTCGGGACACCTAACGCAGTACTTC. Protein sequence: CAISESSGHLTQYF.

This clonotype was recorded a few times. The chain carries TRBV12-3 or TRBV12-4 and TRBJ2-6; no firm D call. This CDR3 has 16 residues. Trimming took off 2 bases at V and 2 bases at J, with 10 bases between the two ends. CDR3 nucleotides: TGTGCCAGCAGTTTATACACTGCACCTGGGGCCAACGTCCTGACTTTC. The encoded protein is CASSLYTAPGANVLTF.

The CDR3 region is CASSSPGLATRGEQFF. The CDR3 region has the DNA TGTGCCAGCAGTTCCCCGGGACTAGCAACACGGGGTGAGCAGTTCTTC. This sequence joins TRBV27 and TRBJ2-1; TRBD2 aligns across 9 bases. CDR3 size: 16 residues. Germline trimming cut 4 bases from V and 9 bases from J; bases unmatched to any gene: 13. The germline gives CDR1 MNHEY, CDR2 SMNVEV (reference sequence).

The chain uses TRBV12-3 or TRBV12-4 and TRBJ1-5, with D uncertain. V lost 1 base and J lost 0, with 10 bases in between. This CDR3 has 16 residues. CDR3 nucleotides: TGTGCCAGCAGTTTAGGAAGGGCCCCTAGCAATCAGCCCCAGCATTTT. This gives the protein CASSLGRAPSNQPQHF.

This clonotype has just a few counts. The chain is built from TRBV12-3 or TRBV12-4 and TRBJ2-5; D may correspond to TRBD1 or TRBD2 (5 bases each). V lost 2 bases and J 5 bases, leaving 15 bases between the germline ends. There are 15 residues in the CDR3. The CDR3 bases are TGTGCCAGCAGTTTAAGCGGCAGGGCAACCGAGACCCAGTACTTC. This encodes CASSLSGRATETQYF.

This chain links TRBV7-9 with TRBJ2-1; 8 bases fit TRBD2. CDR1 and CDR2 (germline): SEHNR, FQNEAQ (reference sequence). V shed 3 bases, J shed 9 bases, and the junction held 19 bases outside the gene matches. The CDR3 runs 18 residues. CDR3 region: CASSLVSAGGSLMGEQFF. The CDR3 nucleotides read TGTGCCAGCAGCTTGGTCAGCGCGGGAGGTTCCCTAATGGGTGAGCAGTTCTTC.

This clonotype has just a few counts. The CDR3 sequence: CSARSQRSLYNEQFF. DNA of the CDR3: TGCAGTGCTAGGTCACAGCGTTCACTCTACAATGAGCAGTTCTTC. The rearrangement joins TRBV20-1 to TRBJ2-1; D remains ambiguous. V was pared by 3 bases and J by 3 bases, with 15 bases between. The V gene's germline CDR1 is DFQATT and CDR2 SNEGSKA (reference sequence). CDR3 length equals 15 residues.

This clonotype was seen only once. The gene calls are TRBV12-3 or TRBV12-4 and TRBJ1-4; D perhaps matches TRBD1 (5 bases). The CDR3 sequence is 12 residues long. Trimming pared 6 bases from V and 10 bases from J, leaving 12 bases between. CDR3 region: CASRFYGGKLFF. The CDR3, as DNA: TGTGCCAGCAGGTTCTATGGGGGAAAACTGTTTTTT.

This rearrangement joins TRBV7-8 to TRBJ2-3; 10 bases align to TRBD2. The V segment lost 3 bases and the J segment 0 bases; nucleotides outside the gene matches: 12. The germline V gene has CDR1 SGHVS and CDR2 FQNEAQ. The length of the CDR3 is 19 residues. CDR3 in amino acids: CASSFKRVLAGKSTDTQYF. The CDR3, as DNA: TGTGCCAGCAGCTTCAAAAGAGTACTAGCGGGAAAAAGCACAGATACGCAGTATTTT.

This rearrangement joins TRBV28 to TRBJ2-5; perhaps TRBD1 as D (5 bases). The ends were cut back, 7 bases at V and 3 bases at J, with 6 bases in the middle. Germline V lookup: CDR1 MDHEN, CDR2 SYDVKM. This CDR3 region has 11 residues. This CDR3 is CASTREETQYF. The CDR3 DNA follows: TGTGCCAGCACCAGGGAAGAGACCCAGTACTTC.

This clonotype was recorded a few times. This chain joins TRBV7-9 and TRBJ2-1; D gene ambiguous. CDR3 length: 11 residues. Germline CDR1 and CDR2: SEHNR and FQNEAQ (reference sequence). Trimming stripped 5 bases from V and 6 bases from J, with 5 bases between. The CDR3, as DNA: TGTGCCAGCAGCAGGACCAATGAGCAGTTCTTC. Its protein product is CASSRTNEQFF.